This T cell receptor beta chain was identified during a study of blood T cell repertoires in COVID-19. Study-level background: The samples span acute and convalescent COVID-19 from the United States, Italy and Spain. From T cells, B-cell-depleted T cells, or PBMCs came the material, which was cDNA or gDNA.

Germline V lookup: CDR1 SGHNT, CDR2 YYREEE (reference sequence). The CDR3 is made up of 18 amino acids. J was trimmed by 6 bases and V by 4 bases; bases with no gene match: 16. In the authors' workflow: The authors estimated nucleated cell counts from reference gene primer amplification. TCRdb's copy holds only in-frame clones and misses some; the assay was immunoSEQ multiplex PCR. For V, J and clone size, that table is used; D and trimming come from the DNA. The table has hundreds of thousands of clones, about 90% seen once; the top ten hold roughly 1.6%. The source is a middle-aged woman who had recovered from COVID-19. Sample: peripheral blood. This rearrangement joins TRBV5-4 to TRBJ2-2; 9 bases line up with TRBD2. The CDR3 protein is CASSPDPSGALGAGELFF. DNA of the CDR3: TGTGCCAGCAGCCCCGACCCTAGCGGGGCCCTCGGGGCCGGGGAGCTGTTTTTT.